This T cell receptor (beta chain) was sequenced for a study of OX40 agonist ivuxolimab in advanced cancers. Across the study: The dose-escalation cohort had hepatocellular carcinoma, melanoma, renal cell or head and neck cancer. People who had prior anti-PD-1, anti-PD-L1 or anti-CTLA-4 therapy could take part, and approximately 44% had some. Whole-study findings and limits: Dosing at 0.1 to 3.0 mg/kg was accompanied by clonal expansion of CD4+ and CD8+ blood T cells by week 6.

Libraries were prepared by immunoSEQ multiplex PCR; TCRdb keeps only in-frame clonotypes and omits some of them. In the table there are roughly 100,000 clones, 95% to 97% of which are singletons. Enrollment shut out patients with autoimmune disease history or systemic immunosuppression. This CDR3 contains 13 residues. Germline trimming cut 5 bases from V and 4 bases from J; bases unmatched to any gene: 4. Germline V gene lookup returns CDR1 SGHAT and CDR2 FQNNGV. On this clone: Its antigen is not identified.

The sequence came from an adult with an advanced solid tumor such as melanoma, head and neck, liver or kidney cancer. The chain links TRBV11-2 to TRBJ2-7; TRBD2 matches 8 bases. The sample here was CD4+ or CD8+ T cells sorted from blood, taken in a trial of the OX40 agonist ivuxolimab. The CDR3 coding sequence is TGTGCCAGCAGCCTAGGACTAGCATACGAGCAGTACTTC. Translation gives CASSLGLAYEQYF.